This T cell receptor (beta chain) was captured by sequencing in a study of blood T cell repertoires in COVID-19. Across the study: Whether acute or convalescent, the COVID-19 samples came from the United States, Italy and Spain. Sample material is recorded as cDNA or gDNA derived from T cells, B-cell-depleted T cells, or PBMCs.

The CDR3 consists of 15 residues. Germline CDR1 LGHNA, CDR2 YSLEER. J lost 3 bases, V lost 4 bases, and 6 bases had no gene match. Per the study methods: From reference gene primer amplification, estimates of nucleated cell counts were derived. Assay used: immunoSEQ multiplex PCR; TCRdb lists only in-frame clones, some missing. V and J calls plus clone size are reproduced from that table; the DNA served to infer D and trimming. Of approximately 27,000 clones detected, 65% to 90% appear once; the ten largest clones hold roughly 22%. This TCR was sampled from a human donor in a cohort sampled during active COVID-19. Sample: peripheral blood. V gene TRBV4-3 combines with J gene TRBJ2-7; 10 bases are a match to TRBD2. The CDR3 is CASSLGTSVHYEQYF. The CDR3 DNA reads TGCGCCAGCAGCCTGGGGACTAGCGTACACTACGAGCAGTACTTC.